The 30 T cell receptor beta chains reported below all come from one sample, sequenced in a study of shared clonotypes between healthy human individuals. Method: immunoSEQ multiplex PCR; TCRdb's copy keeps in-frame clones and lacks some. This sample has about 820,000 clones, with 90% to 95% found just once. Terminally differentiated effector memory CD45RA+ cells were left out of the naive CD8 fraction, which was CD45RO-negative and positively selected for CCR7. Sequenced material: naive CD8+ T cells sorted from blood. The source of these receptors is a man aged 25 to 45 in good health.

The chain's CDR3 is CASSVDSWTSHNEQFF. The CDR3 nucleotides are TGTGCCAGCAGCGTAGACTCCTGGACTAGTCACAATGAGCAGTTCTTC. This chain joins TRBV9 and TRBJ2-1, with 7 nucleotides matching TRBD2. The trim removed 0 bases at V and 5 bases at J, leaving 8 bases unmatched. This CDR3 region has 16 residues. CDR1 and CDR2 from the germline V gene are SGDLS and YYNGEE.

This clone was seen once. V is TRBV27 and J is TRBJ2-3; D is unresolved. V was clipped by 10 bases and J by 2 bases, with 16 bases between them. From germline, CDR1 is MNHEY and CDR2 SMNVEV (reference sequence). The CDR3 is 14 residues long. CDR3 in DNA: TGTGCCACCGGACCCTCCCGGGCCACAGATACGCAGTATTTT. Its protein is CATGPSRATDTQYF.

CDR3 bases: TGCGCCAGCAGCCTCTTACTAGCGGGGGGACAGCAGTTCTTC. As protein: CASSLLLAGGQQFF. The rearrangement joins TRBV4-1 to TRBJ2-1; TRBD2 agrees at 12 bases. Trimming took 4 bases from V and 11 from J; bases not matched to a gene: 6. Germline loops: CDR1 MGHRA, CDR2 YSYEKL. This CDR3 region has 14 residues.

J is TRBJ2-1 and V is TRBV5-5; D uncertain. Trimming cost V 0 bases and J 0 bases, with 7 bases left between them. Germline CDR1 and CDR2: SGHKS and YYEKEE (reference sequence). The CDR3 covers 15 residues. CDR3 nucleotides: TGTGCCAGCAGCTTGGCCCCGAGCTCCTACAATGAGCAGTTCTTC. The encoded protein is CASSLAPSSYNEQFF.

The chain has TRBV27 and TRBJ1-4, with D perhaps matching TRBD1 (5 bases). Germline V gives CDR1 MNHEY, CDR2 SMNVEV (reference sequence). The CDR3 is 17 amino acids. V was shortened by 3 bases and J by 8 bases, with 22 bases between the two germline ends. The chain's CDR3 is CASSLLSGRGGLEKLFF. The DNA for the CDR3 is TGTGCCAGCAGTTTGCTTTCCGGGCGGGGGGGATTGGAAAAACTGTTTTTT.

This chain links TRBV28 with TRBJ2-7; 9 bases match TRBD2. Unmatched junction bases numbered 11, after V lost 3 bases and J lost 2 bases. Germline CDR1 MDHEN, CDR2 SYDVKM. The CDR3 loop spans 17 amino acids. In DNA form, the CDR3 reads TGTGCCAGCAGTTTTGCTCCCTTGCGGGAGGGTACCTACGAGCAGTACTTC. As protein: CASSFAPLREGTYEQYF.

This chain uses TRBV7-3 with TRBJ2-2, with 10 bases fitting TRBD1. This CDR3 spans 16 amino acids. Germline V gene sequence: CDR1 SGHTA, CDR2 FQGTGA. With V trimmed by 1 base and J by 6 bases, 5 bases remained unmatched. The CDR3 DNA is TGTGCCAGCAGCTTAATCGGGACAGGGGATCCCGGGGAGCTGTTTTTT. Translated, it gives CASSLIGTGDPGELFF.

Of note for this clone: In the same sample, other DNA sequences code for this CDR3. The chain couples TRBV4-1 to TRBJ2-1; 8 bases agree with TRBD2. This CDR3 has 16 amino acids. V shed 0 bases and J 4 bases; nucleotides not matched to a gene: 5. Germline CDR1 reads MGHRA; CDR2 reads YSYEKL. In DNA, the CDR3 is TGCGCCAGCAGCCAAGATCGTACTAGCGGTTACAATGAGCAGTTCTTC. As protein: CASSQDRTSGYNEQFF.

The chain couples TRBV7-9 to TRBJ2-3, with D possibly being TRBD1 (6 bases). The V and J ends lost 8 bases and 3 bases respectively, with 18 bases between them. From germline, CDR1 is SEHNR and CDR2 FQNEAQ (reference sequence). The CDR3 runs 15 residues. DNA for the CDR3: TGTGCCAGCGCTGGGGGCGGGCCGGGAACAGATACGCAGTATTTT. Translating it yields CASAGGGPGTDTQYF. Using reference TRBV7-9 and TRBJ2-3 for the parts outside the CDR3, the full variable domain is DTGVSQNPRHKITKRGQNVTFRCDPISEHNRLYWYRQTLGQGPEFLTYFQNEAQLEKSRLLSDRFSAERPKGSFSTLEIQRTEQGDSAMYLCASAGGGPGTDTQYFGPGTRLTVL.

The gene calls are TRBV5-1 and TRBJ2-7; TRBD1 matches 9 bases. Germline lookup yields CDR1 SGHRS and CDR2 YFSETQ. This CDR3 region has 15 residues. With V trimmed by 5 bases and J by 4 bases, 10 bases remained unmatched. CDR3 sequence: CASRSPGTGLYEQYF. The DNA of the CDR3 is TGCGCCAGCAGATCTCCCGGGACAGGGTTATACGAGCAGTACTTC.

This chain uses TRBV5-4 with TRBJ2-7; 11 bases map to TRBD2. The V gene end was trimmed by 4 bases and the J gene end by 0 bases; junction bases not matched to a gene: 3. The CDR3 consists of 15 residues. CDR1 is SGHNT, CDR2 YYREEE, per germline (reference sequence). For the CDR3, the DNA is TGTGCCAGCAGCACCGGACTAGCGGGCTCCTACGAGCAGTACTTC. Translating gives CASSTGLAGSYEQYF.

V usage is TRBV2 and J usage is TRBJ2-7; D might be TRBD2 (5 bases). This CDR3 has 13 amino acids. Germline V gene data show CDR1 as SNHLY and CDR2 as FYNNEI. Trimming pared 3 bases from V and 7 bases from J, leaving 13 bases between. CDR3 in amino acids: CASSDMEVWEQYF. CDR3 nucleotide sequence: TGTGCCAGCAGTGATATGGAGGTTTGGGAGCAGTACTTC.

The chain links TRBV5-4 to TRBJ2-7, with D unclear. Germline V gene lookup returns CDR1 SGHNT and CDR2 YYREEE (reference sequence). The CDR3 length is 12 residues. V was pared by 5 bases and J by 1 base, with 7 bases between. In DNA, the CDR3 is TGTGCCAGCAGTGGGCTATCCTACGAGCAGTACTTC. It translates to CASSGLSYEQYF.

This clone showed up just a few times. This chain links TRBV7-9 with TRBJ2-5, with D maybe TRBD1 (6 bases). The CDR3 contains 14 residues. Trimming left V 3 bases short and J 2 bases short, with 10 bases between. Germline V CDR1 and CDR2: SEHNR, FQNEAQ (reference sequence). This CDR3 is CASSFGQLQETQYF. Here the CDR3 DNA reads TGTGCCAGCAGCTTCGGACAGCTTCAAGAGACCCAGTACTTC.

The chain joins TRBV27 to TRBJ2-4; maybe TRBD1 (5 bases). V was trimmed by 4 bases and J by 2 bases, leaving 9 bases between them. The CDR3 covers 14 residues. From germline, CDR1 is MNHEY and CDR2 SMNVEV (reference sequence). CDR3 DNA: TGTGCCAGCAGTTCTAGGGGAACCAAAAACATTCAGTACTTC. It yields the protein CASSSRGTKNIQYF.

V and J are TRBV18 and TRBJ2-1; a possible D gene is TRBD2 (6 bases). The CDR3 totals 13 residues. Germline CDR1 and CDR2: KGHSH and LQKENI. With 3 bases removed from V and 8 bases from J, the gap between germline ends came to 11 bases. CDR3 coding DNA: TGTGCCAGCTCACCCCCCGGGACTTATGAGCAGTTCTTC. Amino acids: CASSPPGTYEQFF.

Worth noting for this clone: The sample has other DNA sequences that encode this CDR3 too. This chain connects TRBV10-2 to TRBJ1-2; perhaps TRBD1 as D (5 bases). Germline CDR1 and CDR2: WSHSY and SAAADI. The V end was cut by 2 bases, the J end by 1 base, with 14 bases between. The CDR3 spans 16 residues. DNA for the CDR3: TGCGCCAGCAGTGAGAAGGGACCAGCAAATAACTATGGCTACACCTTC. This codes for CASSEKGPANNYGYTF.

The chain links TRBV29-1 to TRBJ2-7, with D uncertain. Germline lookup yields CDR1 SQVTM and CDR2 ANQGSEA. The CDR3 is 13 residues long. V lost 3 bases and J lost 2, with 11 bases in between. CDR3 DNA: TGCAGCGTTGAGGGGATAGACACCTACGAGCAGTACTTC. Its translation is CSVEGIDTYEQYF.

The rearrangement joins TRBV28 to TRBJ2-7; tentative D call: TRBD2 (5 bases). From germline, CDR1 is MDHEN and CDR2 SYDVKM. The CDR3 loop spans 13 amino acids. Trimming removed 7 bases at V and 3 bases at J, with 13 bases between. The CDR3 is CASIPYGDYEQYF. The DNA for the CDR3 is TGTGCCAGCATCCCCTACGGGGACTACGAGCAGTACTTC.

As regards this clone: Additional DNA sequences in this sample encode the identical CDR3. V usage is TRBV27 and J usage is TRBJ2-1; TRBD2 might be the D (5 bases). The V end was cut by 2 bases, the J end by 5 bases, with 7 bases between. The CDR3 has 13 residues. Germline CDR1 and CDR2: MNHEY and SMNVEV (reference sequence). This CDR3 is CASSLGLHNEQFF. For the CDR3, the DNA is TGTGCCAGCAGTTTAGGACTGCACAATGAGCAGTTCTTC.

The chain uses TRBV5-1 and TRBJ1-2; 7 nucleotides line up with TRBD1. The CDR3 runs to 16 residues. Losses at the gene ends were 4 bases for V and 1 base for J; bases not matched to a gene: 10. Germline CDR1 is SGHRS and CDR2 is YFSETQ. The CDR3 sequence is CASSVDRATLNYGYTF. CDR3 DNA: TGCGCCAGCAGCGTAGACAGGGCGACCCTTAACTATGGCTACACCTTC.

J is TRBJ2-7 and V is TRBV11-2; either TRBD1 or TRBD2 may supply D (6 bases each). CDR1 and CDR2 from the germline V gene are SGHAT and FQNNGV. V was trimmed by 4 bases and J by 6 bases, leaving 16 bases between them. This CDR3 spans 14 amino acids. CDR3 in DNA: TGTGCCAGCAGCTCCCTTCGGGGGCCCGGCGAGCAGTACTTC. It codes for CASSSLRGPGEQYF. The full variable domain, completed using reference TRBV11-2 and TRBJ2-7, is EAGVAQSPRYKIIEKRQSVAFWCNPISGHATLYWYQQILGQGPKLLIQFQNNGVVDDSQLPKDRFSAERLKGVDSTLKIQPAKLEDSAVYLCASSSLRGPGEQYFGPGTRLTVT.

Here the CDR3 reads CASSSTSGSYNEQFF. The CDR3 DNA sequence: TGCGCCAGCAGTTCAACTAGCGGTTCCTACAATGAGCAGTTCTTC. V is TRBV10-1 and J is TRBJ2-1; 8 bases map to TRBD2. The CDR3 sequence is 15 residues long. Germline V CDR1 and CDR2: WNHNN, SYGVQD (reference sequence). After removal of 5 bases from V and 1 base from J, the junction contained 4 bases not matched to a gene.

In nucleotides, the CDR3 is TGTGCCAGCATTGGCGGGAGCACAGATACGCAGTATTTT. Amino acid sequence: CASIGGSTDTQYF. The chain combines TRBV2 with TRBJ2-3; tentative D call: TRBD2 (5 bases). Looked up from germline, CDR1 is SNHLY and CDR2 is FYNNEI. CDR3 size: 13 residues. Trimming shortened V by 7 bases and J by 0 bases, and 8 bases separated the two germline ends.

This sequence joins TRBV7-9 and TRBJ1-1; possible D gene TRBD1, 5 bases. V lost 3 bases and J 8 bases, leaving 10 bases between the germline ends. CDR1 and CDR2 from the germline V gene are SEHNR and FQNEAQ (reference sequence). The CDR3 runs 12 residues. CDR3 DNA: TGTGCCAGCAGCTTGGGGCAAAGAGAAGCTTTCTTT. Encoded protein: CASSLGQREAFF.

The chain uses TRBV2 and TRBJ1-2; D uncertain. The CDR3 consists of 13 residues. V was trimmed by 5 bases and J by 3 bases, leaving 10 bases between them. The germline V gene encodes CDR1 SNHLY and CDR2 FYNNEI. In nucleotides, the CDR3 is TGTGCCAGCAGTCCTCAGACCTACTATGGCTACACCTTC. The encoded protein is CASSPQTYYGYTF.

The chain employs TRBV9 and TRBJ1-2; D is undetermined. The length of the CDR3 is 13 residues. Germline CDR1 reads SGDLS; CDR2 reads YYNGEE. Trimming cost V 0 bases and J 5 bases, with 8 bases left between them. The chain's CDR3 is CASSVGEGYGYTF. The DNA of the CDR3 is TGTGCCAGCAGCGTAGGTGAGGGATATGGCTACACCTTC.

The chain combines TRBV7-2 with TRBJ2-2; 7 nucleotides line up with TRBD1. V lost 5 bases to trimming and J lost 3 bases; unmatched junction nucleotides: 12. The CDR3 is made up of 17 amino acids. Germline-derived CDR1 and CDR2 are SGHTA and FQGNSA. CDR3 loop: CASSTPRDSSDTGELFF. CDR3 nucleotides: TGTGCCAGCAGCACACCAAGGGACAGCAGCGACACCGGGGAGCTGTTTTTT.

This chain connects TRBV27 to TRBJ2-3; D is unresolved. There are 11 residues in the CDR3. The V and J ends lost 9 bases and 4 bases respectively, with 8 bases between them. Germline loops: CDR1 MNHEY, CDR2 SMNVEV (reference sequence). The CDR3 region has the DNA TGTGCCAGGTCGGAGTCAGATACGCAGTATTTT. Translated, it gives CARSESDTQYF.

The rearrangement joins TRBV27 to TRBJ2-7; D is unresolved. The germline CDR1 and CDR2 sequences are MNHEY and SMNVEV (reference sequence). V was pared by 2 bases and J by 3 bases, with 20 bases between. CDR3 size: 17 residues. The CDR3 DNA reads TGTGCCAGCAGTTTACTCCGGACCAACTTCGAATACTACGAGCAGTACTTC. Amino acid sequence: CASSLLRTNFEYYEQYF.